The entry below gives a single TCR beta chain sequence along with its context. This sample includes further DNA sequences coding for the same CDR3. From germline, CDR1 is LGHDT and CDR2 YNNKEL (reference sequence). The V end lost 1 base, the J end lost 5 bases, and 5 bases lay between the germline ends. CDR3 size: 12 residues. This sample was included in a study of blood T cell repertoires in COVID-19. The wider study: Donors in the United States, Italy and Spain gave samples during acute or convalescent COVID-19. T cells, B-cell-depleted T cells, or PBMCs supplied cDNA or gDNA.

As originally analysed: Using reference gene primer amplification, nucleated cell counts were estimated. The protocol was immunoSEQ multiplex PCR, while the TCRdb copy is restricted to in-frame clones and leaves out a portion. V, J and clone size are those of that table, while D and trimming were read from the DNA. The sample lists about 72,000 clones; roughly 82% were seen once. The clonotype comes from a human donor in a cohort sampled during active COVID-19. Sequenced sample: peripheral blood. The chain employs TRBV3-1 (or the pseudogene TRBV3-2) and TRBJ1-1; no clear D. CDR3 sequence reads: CASSQARTEAFF. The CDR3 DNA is TGTGCCAGCAGCCAAGCGCGGACTGAAGCTTTCTTT.